This TCR beta chain was observed in a study of blood T cell repertoires in COVID-19. Across the whole study: The United States, Italy and Spain provided the acute and convalescent COVID-19 samples. PBMCs, B-cell-depleted T cells, or T cells were the source of the cDNA or gDNA that made up the material.

Here immunoSEQ multiplex PCR was the method, and the copy in TCRdb shows in-frame clones only, minus some. The sample carries 100,000 to 150,000 clones, approximately 90% recorded once. Trimming removed 5 bases at V and 4 bases at J, with 15 bases between. CDR3 length equals 15 residues. CDR1 is SGHAT, CDR2 FQNNGV, per germline. The sequence was collected from a human donor in a cohort sampled during active COVID-19. This sequence joins TRBV11-2 and TRBJ2-1, with D perhaps matching TRBD2 (5 bases). Material: peripheral blood. This CDR3 is CASSPLTGLYNEQFF. DNA for the CDR3: TGTGCCAGCAGCCCCTTAACCGGACTTTACAATGAGCAGTTCTTC.